This TCR beta chain is drawn from a study of blood T cell repertoires in COVID-19 (dated by TCRdb to 2018 to 2021). Background on the whole study: Samples from collaborators originated in the United States, Italy and Spain and spanned both the acute and convalescent phases of COVID-19. The prospective study material was composed of cDNA or gDNA derived from T cells, B-cell-depleted T cells, or PBMCs. Deeply sampled blood TCRbeta repertoires from subjects exposed to, actively infected with, or recovered from COVID-19 were included in the dataset. The repertoires were released in a freely available public database meant as a resource for research on the immune response to SARS-CoV-2. Samples were obtained from the ongoing ImmuneRACE study (first 160 participants) and from approximately 1,200 subjects provided by 6 global collaborators. Sample metadata almost always included a de-identified subject ID, COVID-19 status, age in years and sex. Where HLA class I and class II types were available, the types were taken from metadata supplied by the sample provider, not from assay-based typing. Here is what the overall study found, with its caveats: The quantity of clinical and demographic metadata differed by source and by participant and was supplied without curation.

One collaborating source in Seattle enrolled patients during active infection and followed them longitudinally through the course of disease. Whole blood was collected in K2EDTA tubes by collaborating institutions according to the institutions' own protocols. For TCRbeta analysis, collaborators shipped samples in one of three forms: frozen whole blood, isolated PBMCs, or DNA extracted from either of those sample types. TCRbeta CDR3 regions were amplified from genomic DNA by means of the immunoSEQ Assay, a bias-controlled multiplex PCR. The authors' pipeline ran thus. Within the assay, amplification of reference gene primers was used to estimate how many nucleated cells each sample contained. To quantify the absolute abundance of each unique TCRbeta CDR3 rearrangement, sequence reads were collapsed and filtered. For each sample, productive Simpson clonality was calculated as the square root of Simpson's diversity index over productive rearrangements. Drawn from immuneACCESS, this table holds only the in-frame rearrangements with V and J called that TCRdb kept. Clones are partly lost; checked studies trace under half to an unresolved V gene and leave the rest unexplained. Clonal size and the V and J genes are those of that table, whereas D and trimming came from the DNA. This sample has around 300,000 clones in its table, and approximately 90% of those were observed once. Jointly, the top ten make up over 2% of the sample.

Taken from cysteine to phenylalanine, the CDR3 has 12 residues. Here the CDR3 DNA is all that survives: 36 bases in frame from base 1. Trimming takes 6 bases from V and 4 bases from J, and the germline ends sit 9 bases apart. Concerning this clone itself: Its specific antigen is unknown. No base qualities exist here, and no much larger clone lies one base off it.

The chain is assembled from TRBV12-3 or TRBV12-4 and TRBJ1-2; perhaps TRBD1 is the D gene, with 6 bases matching. The sample comprised peripheral blood. The source is a woman in her 30s with COVID-19, enrolled during active disease. The DNA reads as follows: TGTGCCAGCAGGAGGACAGTCTATGGCTACACCTTC. This gives the protein CASRRTVYGYTF.